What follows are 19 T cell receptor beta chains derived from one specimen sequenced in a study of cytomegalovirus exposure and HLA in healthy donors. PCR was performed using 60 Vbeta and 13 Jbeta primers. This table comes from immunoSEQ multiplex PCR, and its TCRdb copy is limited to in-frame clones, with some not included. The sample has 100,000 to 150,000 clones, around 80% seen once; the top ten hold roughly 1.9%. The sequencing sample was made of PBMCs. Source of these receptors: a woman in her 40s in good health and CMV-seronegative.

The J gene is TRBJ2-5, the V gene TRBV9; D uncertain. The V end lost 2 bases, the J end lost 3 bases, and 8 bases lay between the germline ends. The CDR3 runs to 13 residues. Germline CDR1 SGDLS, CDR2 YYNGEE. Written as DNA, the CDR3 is TGTGCCAGCAGCGTTAGCAGAGAAGAGACCCAGTACTTC. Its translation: CASSVSREETQYF.

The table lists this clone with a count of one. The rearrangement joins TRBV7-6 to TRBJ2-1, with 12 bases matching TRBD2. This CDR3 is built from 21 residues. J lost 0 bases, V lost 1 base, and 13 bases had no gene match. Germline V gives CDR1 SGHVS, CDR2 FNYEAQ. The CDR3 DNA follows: TGTGCCAGCAGCTTAGGTAACTCGGCGCTAGCGGGGGGGATCTCCTACAATGAGCAGTTCTTC. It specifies CASSLGNSALAGGISYNEQFF.

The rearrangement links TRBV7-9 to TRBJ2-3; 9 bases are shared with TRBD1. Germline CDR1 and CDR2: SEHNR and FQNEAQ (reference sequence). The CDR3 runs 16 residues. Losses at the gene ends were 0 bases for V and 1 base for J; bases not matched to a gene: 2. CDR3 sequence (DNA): TGTGCCAGCAGCTTAGCGTGGGACAGGGGCACAGATACGCAGTATTTT. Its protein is CASSLAWDRGTDTQYF. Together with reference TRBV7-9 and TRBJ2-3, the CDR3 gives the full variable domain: DTGVSQNPRHKITKRGQNVTFRCDPISEHNRLYWYRQTLGQGPEFLTYFQNEAQLEKSRLLSDRFSAERPKGSFSTLEIQRTEQGDSAMYLCASSLAWDRGTDTQYFGPGTRLTVL.

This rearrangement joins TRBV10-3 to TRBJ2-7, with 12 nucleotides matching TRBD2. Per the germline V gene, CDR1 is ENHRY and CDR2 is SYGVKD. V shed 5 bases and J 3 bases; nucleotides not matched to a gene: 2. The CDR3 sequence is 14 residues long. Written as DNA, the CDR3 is TGTGCCATCAGTAGGACTAGCGGGGACTACGAGCAGTACTTC. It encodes CAISRTSGDYEQYF.

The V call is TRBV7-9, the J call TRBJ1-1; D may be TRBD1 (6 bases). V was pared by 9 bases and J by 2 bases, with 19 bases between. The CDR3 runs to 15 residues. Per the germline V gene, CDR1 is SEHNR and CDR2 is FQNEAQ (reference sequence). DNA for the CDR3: TGTGCCAGTATGGGGGCCCAGCCTCTAAACACTGAAGCTTTCTTT. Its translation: CASMGAQPLNTEAFF.

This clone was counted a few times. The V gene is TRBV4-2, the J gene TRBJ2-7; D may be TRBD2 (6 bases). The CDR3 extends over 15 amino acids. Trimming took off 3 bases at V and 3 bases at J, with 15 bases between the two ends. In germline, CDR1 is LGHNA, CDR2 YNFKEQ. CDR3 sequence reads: CASSQAPGLGYEQYF. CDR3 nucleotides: TGTGCCAGCAGCCAGGCTCCGGGACTCGGCTACGAGCAGTACTTC.

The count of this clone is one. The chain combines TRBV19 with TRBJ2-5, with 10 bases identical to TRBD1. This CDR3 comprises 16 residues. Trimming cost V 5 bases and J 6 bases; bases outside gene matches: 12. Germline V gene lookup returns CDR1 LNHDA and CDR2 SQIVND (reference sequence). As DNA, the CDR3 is TGTGCCAGTAGTGAAGGGACAGGGGACCAGCGGAAGACCCAGTACTTC. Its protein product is CASSEGTGDQRKTQYF.

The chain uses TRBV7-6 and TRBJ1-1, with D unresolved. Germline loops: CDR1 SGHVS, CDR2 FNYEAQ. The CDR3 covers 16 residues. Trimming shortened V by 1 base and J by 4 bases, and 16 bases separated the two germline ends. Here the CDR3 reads CASSLGPVASGTEAFF. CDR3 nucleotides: TGTGCCAGCAGCTTAGGGCCGGTGGCGTCGGGCACTGAAGCTTTCTTT. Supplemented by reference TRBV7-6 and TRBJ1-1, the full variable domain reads GAGVSQSPRYKVTKRGQDVALRCDPISGHVSLYWYRQALGQGPEFLTYFNYEAQQDKSGLPNDRFSAERPEGSISTLTIQRTEQRDSAMYRCASSLGPVASGTEAFFGQGTRLTVV.

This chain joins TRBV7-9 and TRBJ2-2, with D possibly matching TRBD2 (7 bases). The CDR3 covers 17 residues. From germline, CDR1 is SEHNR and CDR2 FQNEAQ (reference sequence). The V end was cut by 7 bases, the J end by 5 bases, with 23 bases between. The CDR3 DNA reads TGTGCCAGCACCTTCAGGGGTGGCGGGAGAGAAACCGGGGAGCTGTTTTTT. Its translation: CASTFRGGGRETGELFF.

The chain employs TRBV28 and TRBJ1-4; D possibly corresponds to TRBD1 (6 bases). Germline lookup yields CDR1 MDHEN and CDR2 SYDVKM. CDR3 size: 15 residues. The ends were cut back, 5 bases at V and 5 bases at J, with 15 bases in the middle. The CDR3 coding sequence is TGTGCCAGCAGTGTTACAGGGAGATCGAATGAAAAACTGTTTTTT. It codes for CASSVTGRSNEKLFF.

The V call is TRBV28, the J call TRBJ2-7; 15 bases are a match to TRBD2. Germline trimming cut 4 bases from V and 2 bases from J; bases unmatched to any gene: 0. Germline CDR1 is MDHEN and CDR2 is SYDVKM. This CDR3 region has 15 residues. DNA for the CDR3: TGTGCCAGCAGTTGGACTAGCGGGAGGGCCTACGAGCAGTACTTC. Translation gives CASSWTSGRAYEQYF.

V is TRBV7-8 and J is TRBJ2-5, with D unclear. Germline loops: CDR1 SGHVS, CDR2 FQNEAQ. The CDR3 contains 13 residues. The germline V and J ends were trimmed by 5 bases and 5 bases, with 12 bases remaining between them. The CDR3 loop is CASSHALAETQYF. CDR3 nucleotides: TGTGCCAGCAGCCATGCTCTCGCGGAGACCCAGTACTTC. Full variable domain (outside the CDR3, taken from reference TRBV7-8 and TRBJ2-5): GAGVSQSPRYKVAKRGQDVALRCDPISGHVSLFWYQQALGQGPEFLTYFQNEAQLDKSGLPSDRFFAERPEGSVSTLKIQRTQQEDSAVYLCASSHALAETQYFGPGTRLLVL.

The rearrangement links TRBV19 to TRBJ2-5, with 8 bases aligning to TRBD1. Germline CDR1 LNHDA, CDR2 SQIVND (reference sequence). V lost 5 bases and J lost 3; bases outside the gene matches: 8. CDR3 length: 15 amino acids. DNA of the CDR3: TGTGCCAGTAGTGGAGGACAGGGCCGGGAAGAGACCCAGTACTTC. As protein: CASSGGQGREETQYF.

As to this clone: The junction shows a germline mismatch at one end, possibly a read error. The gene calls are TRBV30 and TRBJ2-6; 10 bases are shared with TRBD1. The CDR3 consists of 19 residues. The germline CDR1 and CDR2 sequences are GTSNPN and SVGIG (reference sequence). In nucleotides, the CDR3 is TGTGCCTGGAGTGACCTGACAGGGGGCCCCACCTCTGGGGCCAACGGCCTGACTTTC. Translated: CAWSDLTGGPTSGANGLTF.

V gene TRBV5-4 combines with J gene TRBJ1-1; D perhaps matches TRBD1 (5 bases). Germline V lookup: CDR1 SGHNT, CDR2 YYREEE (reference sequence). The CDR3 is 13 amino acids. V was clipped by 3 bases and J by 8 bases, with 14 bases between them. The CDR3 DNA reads TGTGCCAGCAGCTGGGGGGGTGGGGGAGAAGCTTTCTTT. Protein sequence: CASSWGGGGEAFF.

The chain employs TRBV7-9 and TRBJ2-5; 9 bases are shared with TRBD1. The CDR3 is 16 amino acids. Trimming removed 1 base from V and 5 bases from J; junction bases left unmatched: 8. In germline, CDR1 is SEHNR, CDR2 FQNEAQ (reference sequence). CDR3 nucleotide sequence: TGTGCCAGCAGCTTAGGGACAGGGGCCGCGCAGGAGACCCAGTACTTC. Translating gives CASSLGTGAAQETQYF.

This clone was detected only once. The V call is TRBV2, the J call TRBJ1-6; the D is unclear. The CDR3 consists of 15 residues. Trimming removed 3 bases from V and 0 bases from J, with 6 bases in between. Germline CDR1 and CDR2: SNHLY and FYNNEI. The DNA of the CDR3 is TGTGCCAGCAGTGAGGAGGACTCCTATAATTCACCCCTCCACTTT. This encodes CASSEEDSYNSPLHF.

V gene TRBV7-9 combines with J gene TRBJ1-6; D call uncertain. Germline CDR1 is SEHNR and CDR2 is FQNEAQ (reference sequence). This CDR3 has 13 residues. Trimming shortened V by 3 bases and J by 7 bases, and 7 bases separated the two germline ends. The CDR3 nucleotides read TGTGCCAGCAGCTTTGCGGAGAATTCACCCCTCCACTTT. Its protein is CASSFAENSPLHF.

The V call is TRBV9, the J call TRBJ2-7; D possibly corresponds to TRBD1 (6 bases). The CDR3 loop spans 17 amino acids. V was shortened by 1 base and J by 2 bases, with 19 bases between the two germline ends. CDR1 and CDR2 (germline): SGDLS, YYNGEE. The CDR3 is CASSVSTVGAGPYEQYF. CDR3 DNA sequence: TGTGCCAGCAGCGTATCGACGGTGGGGGCTGGACCCTACGAGCAGTACTTC.